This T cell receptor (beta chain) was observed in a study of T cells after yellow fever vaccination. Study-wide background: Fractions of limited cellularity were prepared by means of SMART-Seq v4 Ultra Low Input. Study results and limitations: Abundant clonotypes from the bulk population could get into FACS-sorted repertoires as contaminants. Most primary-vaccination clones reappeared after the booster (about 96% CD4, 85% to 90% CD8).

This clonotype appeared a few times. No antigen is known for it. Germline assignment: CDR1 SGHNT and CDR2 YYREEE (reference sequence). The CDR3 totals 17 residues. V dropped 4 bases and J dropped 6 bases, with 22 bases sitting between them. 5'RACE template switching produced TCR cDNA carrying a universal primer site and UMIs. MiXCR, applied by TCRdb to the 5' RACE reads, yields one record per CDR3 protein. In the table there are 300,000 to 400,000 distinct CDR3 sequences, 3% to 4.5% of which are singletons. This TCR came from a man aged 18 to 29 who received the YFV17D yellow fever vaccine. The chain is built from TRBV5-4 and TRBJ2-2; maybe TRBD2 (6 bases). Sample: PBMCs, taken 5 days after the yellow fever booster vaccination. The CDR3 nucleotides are TGTGCCAGCAGCCGGGATTTAGGCGGGGTCGACGCCGGGGAGCTGTTTTTT. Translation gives CASSRDLGGVDAGELFF.